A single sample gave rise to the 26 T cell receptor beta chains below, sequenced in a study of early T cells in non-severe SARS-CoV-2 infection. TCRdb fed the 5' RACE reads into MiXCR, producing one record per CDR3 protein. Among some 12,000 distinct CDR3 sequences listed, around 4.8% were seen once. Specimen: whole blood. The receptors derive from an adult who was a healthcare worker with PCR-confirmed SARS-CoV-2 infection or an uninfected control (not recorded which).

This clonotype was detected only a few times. CDR3 sequence (DNA): TGTGCCAGCAGGGTCAGGCGGGCCGACAATGAGCAGTTCTTC. It codes for CASRVRRADNEQFF. V gene TRBV5-4 combines with J gene TRBJ2-1; weak D call: TRBD2 (5 bases). V was trimmed by 5 bases and J by 5 bases, leaving 14 bases between them. Germline CDR1 and CDR2: SGHNT and YYREEE (reference sequence). This CDR3 has 14 residues.

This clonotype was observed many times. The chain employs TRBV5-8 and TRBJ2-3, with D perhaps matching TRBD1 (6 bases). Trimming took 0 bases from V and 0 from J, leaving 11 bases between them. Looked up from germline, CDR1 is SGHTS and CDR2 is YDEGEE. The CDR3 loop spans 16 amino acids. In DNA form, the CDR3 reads TGTGCCAGCAGCTTGGGGCAGGGGCCTAGCACAGATACGCAGTATTTT. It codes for CASSLGQGPSTDTQYF. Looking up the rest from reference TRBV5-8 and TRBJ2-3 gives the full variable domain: EAGVTQSPTHLIKTRGQQATLRCSPISGHTSVYWYQQALGLGLQFLLWYDEGEERNRGNFPPRFSGRQFPNYSSELNVNALELEDSALYLCASSLGQGPSTDTQYFGPGTRLTVL.

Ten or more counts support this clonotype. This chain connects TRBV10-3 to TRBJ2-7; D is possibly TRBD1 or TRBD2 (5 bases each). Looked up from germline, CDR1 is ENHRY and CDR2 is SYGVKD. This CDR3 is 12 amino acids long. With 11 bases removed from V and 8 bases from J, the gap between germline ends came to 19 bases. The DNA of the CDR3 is TGTGCCCTCGCCGAGGGGCCAGGGCAGCAGTACTTC. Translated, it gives CALAEGPGQQYF.

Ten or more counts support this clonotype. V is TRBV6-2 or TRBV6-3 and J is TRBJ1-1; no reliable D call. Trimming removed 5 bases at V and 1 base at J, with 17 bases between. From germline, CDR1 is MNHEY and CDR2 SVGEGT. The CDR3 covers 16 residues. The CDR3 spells CASSHPLRGANTEAFF. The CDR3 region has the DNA TGTGCCAGCAGTCACCCTCTGCGCGGAGCGAACACTGAAGCTTTCTTT.

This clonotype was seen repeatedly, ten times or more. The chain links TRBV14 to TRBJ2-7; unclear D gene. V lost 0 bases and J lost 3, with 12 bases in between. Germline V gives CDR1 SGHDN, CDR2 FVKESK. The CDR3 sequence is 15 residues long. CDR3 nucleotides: TGTGCCAGCAGCCAAGAAGGCGGCCCCAGCTACGAGCAGTACTTC. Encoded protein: CASSQEGGPSYEQYF.

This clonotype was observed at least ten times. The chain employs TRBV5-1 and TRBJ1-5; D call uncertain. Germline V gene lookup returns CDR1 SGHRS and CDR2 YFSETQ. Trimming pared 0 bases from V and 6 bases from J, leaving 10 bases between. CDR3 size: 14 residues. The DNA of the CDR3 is TGCGCCAGCAGCTTGGGGCCGGGGAGTCAGCCCCAGCATTTT. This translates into CASSLGPGSQPQHF.

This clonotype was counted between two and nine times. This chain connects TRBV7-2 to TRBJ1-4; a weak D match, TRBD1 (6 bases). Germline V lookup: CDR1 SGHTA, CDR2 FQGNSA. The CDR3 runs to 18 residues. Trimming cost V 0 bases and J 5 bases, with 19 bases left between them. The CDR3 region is CASSLARQIGTFNEKLFF. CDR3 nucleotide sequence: TGTGCCAGCAGCTTAGCTCGGCAGATTGGGACATTCAATGAAAAACTGTTTTTT.

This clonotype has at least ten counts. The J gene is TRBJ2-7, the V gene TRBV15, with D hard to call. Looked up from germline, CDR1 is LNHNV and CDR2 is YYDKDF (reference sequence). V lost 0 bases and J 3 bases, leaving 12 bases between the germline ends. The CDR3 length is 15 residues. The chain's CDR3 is CATSRDARANYEQYF. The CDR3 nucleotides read TGTGCCACCAGCAGAGATGCGCGTGCAAACTACGAGCAGTACTTC. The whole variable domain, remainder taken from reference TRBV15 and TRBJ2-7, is DAMVIQNPRYQVTQFGKPVTLSCSQTLNHNVMYWYQQKSSQAPKLLFHYYDKDFNNEADTPDNFQSRRPNTSFCFLDIRSPGLGDTAMYLCATSRDARANYEQYFGPGTRLTVT.

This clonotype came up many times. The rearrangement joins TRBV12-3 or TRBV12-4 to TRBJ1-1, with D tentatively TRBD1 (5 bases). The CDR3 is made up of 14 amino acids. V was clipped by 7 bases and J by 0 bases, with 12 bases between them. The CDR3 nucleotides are TGTGCCAGCAAGGAAGGGGAGGTGAACACTGAAGCTTTCTTT. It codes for CASKEGEVNTEAFF.

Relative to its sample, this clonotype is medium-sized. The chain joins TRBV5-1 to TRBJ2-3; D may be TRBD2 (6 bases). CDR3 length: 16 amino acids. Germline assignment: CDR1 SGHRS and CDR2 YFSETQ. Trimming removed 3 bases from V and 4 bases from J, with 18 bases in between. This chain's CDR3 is CASSYQALARADTQYF. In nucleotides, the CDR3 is TGCGCCAGCAGCTACCAGGCCCTAGCGCGAGCAGATACGCAGTATTTT.

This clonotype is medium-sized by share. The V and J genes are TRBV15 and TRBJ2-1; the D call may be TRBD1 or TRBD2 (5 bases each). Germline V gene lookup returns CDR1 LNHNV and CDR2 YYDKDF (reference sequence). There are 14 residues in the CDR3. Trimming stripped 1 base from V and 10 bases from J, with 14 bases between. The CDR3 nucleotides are TGTGCCACCAGCAGAGGGGCCGTCAGGGAGGAGCAGTTCTTC. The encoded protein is CATSRGAVREEQFF.

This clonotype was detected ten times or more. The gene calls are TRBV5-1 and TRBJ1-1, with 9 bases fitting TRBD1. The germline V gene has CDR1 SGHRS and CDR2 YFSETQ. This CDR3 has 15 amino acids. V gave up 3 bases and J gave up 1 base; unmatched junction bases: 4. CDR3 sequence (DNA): TGCGCCAGCAGCTGGCCGGGACAGGGGAACACTGAAGCTTTCTTT. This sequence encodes CASSWPGQGNTEAFF. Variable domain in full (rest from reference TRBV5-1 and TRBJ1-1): KAGVTQTPRYLIKTRGQQVTLSCSPISGHRSVSWYQQTPGQGLQFLFEYFSETQRNKGNFPGRFSGRQFSNSRSEMNVSTLELGDSALYLCASSWPGQGNTEAFFGQGTRLTVV.

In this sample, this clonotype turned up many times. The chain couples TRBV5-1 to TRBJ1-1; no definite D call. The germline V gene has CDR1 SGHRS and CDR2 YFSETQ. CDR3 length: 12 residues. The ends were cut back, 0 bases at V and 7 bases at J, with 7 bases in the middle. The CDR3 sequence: CASSLDGLEAFF. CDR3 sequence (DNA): TGCGCCAGCAGCTTGGATGGCCTTGAAGCTTTCTTT.

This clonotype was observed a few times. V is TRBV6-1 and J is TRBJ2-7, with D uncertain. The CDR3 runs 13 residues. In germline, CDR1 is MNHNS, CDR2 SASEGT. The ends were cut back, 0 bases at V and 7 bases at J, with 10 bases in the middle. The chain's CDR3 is CASSEALAWEQYF. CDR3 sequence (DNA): TGTGCCAGCAGTGAAGCCTTGGCATGGGAGCAGTACTTC.

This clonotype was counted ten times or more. The CDR3 nucleotides are TGTGCCAGCAGCTTAGCGGTACTAGCGGGGGAAGAGACCCAGTACTTC. This codes for CASSLAVLAGEETQYF. This rearrangement joins TRBV7-9 to TRBJ2-5; 11 positions agree with TRBD2. The CDR3 is 16 residues long. The ends lost 0 bases at V and 3 bases at J; junction bases unmatched: 3. Germline-derived CDR1 and CDR2 are SEHNR and FQNEAQ (reference sequence).

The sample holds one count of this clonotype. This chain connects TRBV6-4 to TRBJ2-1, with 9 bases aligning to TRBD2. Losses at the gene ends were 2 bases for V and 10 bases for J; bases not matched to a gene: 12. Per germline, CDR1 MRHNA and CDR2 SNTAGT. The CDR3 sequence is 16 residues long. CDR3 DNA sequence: TGTGCCAGCAGTGACCGTCCTAGCGGGGAAGGTCAAGAGCAGTTCTTC. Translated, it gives CASSDRPSGEGQEQFF.

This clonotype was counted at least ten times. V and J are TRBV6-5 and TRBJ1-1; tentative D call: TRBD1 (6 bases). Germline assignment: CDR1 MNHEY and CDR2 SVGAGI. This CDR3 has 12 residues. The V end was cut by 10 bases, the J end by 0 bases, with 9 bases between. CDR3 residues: CATQGMNTEAFF. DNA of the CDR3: TGTGCCACCCAGGGGATGAACACTGAAGCTTTCTTT.

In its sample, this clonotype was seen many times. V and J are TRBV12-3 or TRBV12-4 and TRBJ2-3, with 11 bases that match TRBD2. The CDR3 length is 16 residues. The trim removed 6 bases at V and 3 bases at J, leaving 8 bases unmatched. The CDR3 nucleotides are TGTGCCAGCAGCCGAACTAGCGGGGGTTTGACAGATACGCAGTATTTT. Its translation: CASSRTSGGLTDTQYF.

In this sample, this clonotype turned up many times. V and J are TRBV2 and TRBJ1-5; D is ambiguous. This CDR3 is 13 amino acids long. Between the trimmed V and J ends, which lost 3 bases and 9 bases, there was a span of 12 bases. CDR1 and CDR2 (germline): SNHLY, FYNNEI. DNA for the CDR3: TGTGCCAGCAGTGACTCGGGAGGCGGGCCCCAGCATTTT. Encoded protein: CASSDSGGGPQHF.

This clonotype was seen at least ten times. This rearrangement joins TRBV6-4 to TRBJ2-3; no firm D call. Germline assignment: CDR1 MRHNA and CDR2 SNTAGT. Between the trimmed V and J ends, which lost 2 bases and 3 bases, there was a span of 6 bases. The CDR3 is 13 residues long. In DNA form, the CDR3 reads TGTGCCAGCAGTGACAAGGAAACAGATACGCAGTATTTT. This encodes CASSDKETDTQYF.

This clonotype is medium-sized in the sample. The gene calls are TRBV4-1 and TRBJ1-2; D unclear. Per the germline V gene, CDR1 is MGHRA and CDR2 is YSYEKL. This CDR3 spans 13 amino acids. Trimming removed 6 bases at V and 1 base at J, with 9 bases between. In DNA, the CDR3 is TGCGCCAGCAGGGAGGGTGATAACTATGGCTACACCTTC. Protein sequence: CASREGDNYGYTF.

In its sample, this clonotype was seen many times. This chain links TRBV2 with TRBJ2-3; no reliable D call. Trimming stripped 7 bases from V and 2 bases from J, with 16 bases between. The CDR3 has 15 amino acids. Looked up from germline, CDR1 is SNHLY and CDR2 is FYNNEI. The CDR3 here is CASTATGVPTDTQYF. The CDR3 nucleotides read TGTGCCAGCACTGCGACCGGAGTGCCCACAGATACGCAGTATTTT. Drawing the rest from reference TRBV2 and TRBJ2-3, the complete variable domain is EPEVTQTPSHQVTQMGQEVILRCVPISNHLYFYWYRQILGQKVEFLVSFYNNEISEKSEIFDDQFSVERPDGSNFTLKIRSTKLEDSAMYFCASTATGVPTDTQYFGPGTRLTVL.

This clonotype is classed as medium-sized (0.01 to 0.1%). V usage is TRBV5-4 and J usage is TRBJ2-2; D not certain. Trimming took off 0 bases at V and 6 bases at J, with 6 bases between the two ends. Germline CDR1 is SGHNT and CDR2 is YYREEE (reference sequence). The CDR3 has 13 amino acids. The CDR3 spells CASSLGGPGELFF. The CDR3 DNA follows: TGTGCCAGCAGCTTGGGCGGTCCCGGGGAGCTGTTTTTT.

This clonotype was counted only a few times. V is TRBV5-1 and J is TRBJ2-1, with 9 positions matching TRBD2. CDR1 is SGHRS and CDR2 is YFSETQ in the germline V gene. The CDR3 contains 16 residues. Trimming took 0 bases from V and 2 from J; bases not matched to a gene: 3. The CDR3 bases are TGCGCCAGCAGCTTGGTTCTAGCGGGACCCTACAATGAGCAGTTCTTC. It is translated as CASSLVLAGPYNEQFF.

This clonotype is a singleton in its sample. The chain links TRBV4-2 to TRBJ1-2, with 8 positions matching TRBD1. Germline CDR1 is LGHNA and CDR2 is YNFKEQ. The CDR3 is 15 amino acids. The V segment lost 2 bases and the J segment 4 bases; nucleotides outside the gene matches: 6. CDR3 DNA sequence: TGTGCCAGCAGCCAAATTAGGACAGGGATCTATGGCTACACCTTC. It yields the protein CASSQIRTGIYGYTF.

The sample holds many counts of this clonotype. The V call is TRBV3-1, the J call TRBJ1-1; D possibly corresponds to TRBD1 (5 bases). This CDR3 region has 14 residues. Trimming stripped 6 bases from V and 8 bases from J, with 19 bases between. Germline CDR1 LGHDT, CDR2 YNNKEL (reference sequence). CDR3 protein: CASSRIDGGKEAFF. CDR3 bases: TGTGCCAGCAGTCGAATCGATGGGGGGAAAGAAGCTTTCTTT.